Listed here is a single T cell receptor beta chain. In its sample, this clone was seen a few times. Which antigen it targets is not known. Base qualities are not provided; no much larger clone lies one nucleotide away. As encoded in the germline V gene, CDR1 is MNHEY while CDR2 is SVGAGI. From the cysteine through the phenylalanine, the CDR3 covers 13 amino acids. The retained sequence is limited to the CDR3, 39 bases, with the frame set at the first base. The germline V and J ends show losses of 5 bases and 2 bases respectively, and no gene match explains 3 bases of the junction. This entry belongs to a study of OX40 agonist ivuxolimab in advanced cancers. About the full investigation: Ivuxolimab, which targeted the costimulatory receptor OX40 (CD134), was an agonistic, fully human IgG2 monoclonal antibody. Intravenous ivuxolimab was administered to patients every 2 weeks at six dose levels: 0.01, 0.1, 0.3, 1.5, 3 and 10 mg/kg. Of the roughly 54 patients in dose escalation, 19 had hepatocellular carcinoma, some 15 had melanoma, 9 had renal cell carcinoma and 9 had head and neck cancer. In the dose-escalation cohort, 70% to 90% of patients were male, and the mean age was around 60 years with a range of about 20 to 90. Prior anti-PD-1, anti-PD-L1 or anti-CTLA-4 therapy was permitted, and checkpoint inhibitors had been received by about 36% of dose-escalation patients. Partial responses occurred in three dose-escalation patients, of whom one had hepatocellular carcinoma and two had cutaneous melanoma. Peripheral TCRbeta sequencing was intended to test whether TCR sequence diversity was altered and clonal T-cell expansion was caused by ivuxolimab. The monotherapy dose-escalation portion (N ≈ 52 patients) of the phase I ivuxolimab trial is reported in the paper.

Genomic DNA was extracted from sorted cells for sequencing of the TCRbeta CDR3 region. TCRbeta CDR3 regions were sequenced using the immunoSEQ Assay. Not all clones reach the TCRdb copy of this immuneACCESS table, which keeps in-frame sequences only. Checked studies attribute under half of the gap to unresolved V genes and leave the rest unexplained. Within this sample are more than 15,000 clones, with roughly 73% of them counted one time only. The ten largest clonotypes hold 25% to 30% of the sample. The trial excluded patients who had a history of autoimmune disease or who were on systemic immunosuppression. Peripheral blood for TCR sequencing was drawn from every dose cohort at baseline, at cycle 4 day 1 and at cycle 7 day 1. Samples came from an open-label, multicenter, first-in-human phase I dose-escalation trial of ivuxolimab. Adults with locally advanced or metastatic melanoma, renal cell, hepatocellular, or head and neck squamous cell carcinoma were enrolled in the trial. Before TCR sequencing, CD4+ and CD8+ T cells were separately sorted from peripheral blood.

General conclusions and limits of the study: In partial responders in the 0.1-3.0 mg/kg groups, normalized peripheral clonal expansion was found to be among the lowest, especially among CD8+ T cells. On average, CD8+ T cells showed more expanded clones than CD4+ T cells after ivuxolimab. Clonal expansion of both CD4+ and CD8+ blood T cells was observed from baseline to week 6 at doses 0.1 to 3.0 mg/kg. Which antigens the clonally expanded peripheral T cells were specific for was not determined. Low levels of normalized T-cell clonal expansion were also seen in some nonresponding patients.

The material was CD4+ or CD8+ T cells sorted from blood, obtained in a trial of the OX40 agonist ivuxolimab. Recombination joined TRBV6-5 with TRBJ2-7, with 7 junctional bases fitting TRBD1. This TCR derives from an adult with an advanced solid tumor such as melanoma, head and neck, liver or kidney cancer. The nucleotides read TGTGCCAGCAGTCCGGGGACAGCCTACGAGCAGTACTTC. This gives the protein CASSPGTAYEQYF.